Listed below are T cell receptor beta chains from one sample, sequenced in a study of CD8 T cells in ankylosing spondylitis. TCRdb used MiXCR to reprocess the 5' RACE reads, holding one entry per CDR3 protein. Among 200,000 to 300,000 distinct CDR3 sequences listed, 20% to 30% were seen once. Sequencing was done on a sample of blood, either unsorted or a sorted T cell fraction (not recorded which). Receptor source: a male donor with ankylosing spondylitis or in good health (not recorded which). Each CDR3 is given with its conserved first and last residue. D genes are given only for firm matches. Rows give clone size only sometimes, using once, few, many, or a class for an expanded clone.

>TRBV30|TRBJ1-5|-|-
CAWSPTWRSNQPQHF
TGTGCCTGGAGTCCAACCTGGCGAAGCAATCAGCCCCAGCATTTT
>TRBV20-1|TRBJ1-1|many|TRBD1
CSAPDREKGSWNTEAFF
TGCAGTGCTCCCGACAGGGAAAAGGGGTCCTGGAACACTGAAGCTTTCTTT
>TRBV12-3/TRBV12-4|TRBJ2-5|once|-
CASSLLSGQETQYF
TGTGCCAGCAGTTTATTGTCGGGGCAAGAGACCCAGTACTTC
>TRBV12-3/TRBV12-4|TRBJ1-2|few|-
CASSFKRANYGYTF
TGTGCCAGCAGTTTCAAGCGGGCTAACTATGGCTACACCTTC
>TRBV20-1|TRBJ2-7|-|-
CSARQAGTPGAEQYF
TGCAGTGCTAGACAAGCCGGGACTCCGGGTGCCGAGCAGTACTTC
>TRBV20-1|TRBJ2-2|many|-
CSARDYGLGGELFF
TGCAGTGCTAGAGATTACGGACTTGGCGGGGAGCTGTTTTTT
>TRBV20-1|TRBJ2-3|few|TRBD2
CSATPSGGAIGNTQYF
TGCAGTGCCACTCCGAGCGGGGGGGCGATTGGCAATACGCAGTATTTT
>TRBV5-5|TRBJ2-1|few|-
CASSGGVDNEQFF
TGTGCCAGCAGCGGGGGCGTCGACAATGAGCAGTTCTTC
>TRBV12-3/TRBV12-4|TRBJ1-5|-|-
CASSSPPTGQAQHF
TGTGCCAGCAGTTCTCCCCCCACAGGCCAGGCCCAGCATTTT
>TRBV12-3/TRBV12-4|TRBJ2-7|-|-
CASSFAGASSYEQYF
TGTGCCAGCAGTTTTGCTGGGGCCAGCTCCTACGAGCAGTACTTC
>TRBV6-5|TRBJ2-7|-|-
CASSYSFWEPYEQYF
TGTGCCAGCAGTTACTCGTTTTGGGAACCCTACGAGCAGTACTTC
>TRBV4-2|TRBJ2-3|-|-
CASSQEGTITDTQYF
TGTGCCAGCAGCCAAGAGGGGACCATCACAGATACGCAGTATTTT
>TRBV5-5|TRBJ2-7|-|-
CASSRADGSYEQYF
TGTGCCAGCAGCCGAGCGGACGGATCCTACGAGCAGTACTTC
>TRBV5-1|TRBJ2-5|many|-
CASSRGAETQYF
TGCGCCAGCAGTAGGGGGGCGGAGACCCAGTACTTC
>TRBV12-3/TRBV12-4|TRBJ2-1|many|TRBD2
CASSLQASGGWKFF
TGTGCCAGCAGTTTACAGGCTAGCGGGGGGTGGAAGTTCTTC
>TRBV12-3/TRBV12-4|TRBJ1-4|many|-
CASSSTGLGEKLFF
TGTGCCAGCAGTTCCACGGGTTTGGGTGAAAAACTGTTTTTT